This T cell receptor (beta chain) appears in the sequencing data of a study of T cell responses to AZD1222 COVID-19 vaccine. Study-level points and caveats: Sampling captured repertoires only after the peak T cell response.

The protocol was immunoSEQ multiplex PCR, while the TCRdb copy is restricted to in-frame clones and leaves out a portion. The sample carries about 150,000 clones, about nine tenths recorded once. The CDR3 is 11 amino acids. V lost 0 bases to trimming and J lost 3 bases, with 0 bases between them. Germline-derived CDR1 and CDR2 are GTSNPN and SVGIG (reference sequence). A remark on this clone: Its antigen remains unidentified. Other DNA sequences in this specimen translate into the identical CDR3.

The sequence was obtained from an adult in good health. Sequencing used peripheral blood, obtained on day 0 of AZD1222 vaccination. The chain uses TRBV30 and TRBJ2-4; D is ambiguous. CDR3 residues: CAWSVKNIQYF. DNA of the CDR3: TGTGCCTGGAGTGTCAAAAACATTCAGTACTTC.